The sequence of this T cell receptor beta chain was determined in a study of cytomegalovirus exposure and HLA in healthy donors. General study points: Presence/absence analyses assumed roughly uniform sequencing depth across donors.

V lost 5 bases and J lost 3, with 11 bases in between. Per the germline V gene, CDR1 is LNHDA and CDR2 is SQIVND (reference sequence). The CDR3 sequence is 13 residues long. The PCR was carried out with 60 Vbeta primers and 13 Jbeta primers. Libraries were prepared by immunoSEQ multiplex PCR; TCRdb keeps only in-frame clonotypes and omits some of them. The sample records some 57,000 clones, about 57% being singletons. This clone was counted only a few times. Its antigen remains unidentified. Other DNA sequences in the same sample also yield this CDR3. This clonotype was obtained from a human donor in good health. The sample was PBMCs. This chain connects TRBV19 to TRBJ2-7; D might be TRBD2 (5 bases). CDR3 nucleotides: TGTGCCAGTAGTGACCGGGGTTACTACGAGCAGTACTTC. Translation gives CASSDRGYYEQYF.